These T cell receptor beta chains were read from a single sample in a study of a mutant IDH1 vaccine in newly diagnosed glioma. Some clones are missing from TCRdb's copy, which holds only in-frame ones; the method was immunoSEQ multiplex PCR. This sample yields about 68,000 clones, of which 80% to 85% are seen a single time; about 12% belongs to the top ten. No antigens are known for them. Here the sequenced sample was PBMCs, taken from a glioma patient whose treatment included an IDH1 peptide vaccine. The receptor set was obtained from a man aged 18-30 years with glioma. Both conserved end residues are part of each CDR3. The order of the fields is CDR3 protein, CDR3 DNA, CDR3 length, D gene, clone size, V gene, J gene. The D gene is left open where the match is weak. The size field is filled for only some rows; it gives once, few, many or a size class.

CDR3aa: CASSELGGAGELFF
CDR3nt: TGTGCCAGCAGCGAACTAGGGGGAGCCGGGGAGCTGTTTTTT
len: 14
d_gene: NA
abundance: NA
v_gene: TRBV5-5
j_gene: TRBJ2-2

CDR3aa: CASSPATGGTYNEQFF
CDR3nt: TGTGCCAGCAGCCCAGCAACGGGGGGAACCTACAATGAGCAGTTCTTC
len: 16
d_gene: TRBD2
abundance: NA
v_gene: TRBV4-2
j_gene: TRBJ2-1

CDR3aa: CASSADRGLFRGETQYF
CDR3nt: TGTGCCAGCAGTGCCGACAGGGGGCTTTTTCGTGGGGAGACCCAGTACTTC
len: 17
d_gene: TRBD1
abundance: NA
v_gene: TRBV25-1
j_gene: TRBJ2-5

CDR3aa: CASSVSQGNGELFF
CDR3nt: TGTGCCAGCAGCGTATCACAGGGTAACGGGGAGCTGTTTTTT
len: 14
d_gene: NA
abundance: NA
v_gene: TRBV9
j_gene: TRBJ2-2

CDR3aa: CAWSTGLAGTQYF
CDR3nt: TGTGCCTGGAGTACGGGACTAGCGGGTACGCAGTATTTT
len: 13
d_gene: TRBD2
abundance: NA
v_gene: TRBV30
j_gene: TRBJ2-3

CDR3aa: CASSLSPAGYNSPLHF
CDR3nt: TGTGCCAGCAGTTTATCCCCAGCCGGATATAATTCACCCCTCCACTTT
len: 16
d_gene: NA
abundance: NA
v_gene: TRBV27
j_gene: TRBJ1-6

CDR3aa: CASSVQTAAFF
CDR3nt: TGTGCCAGCAGTGTCCAGACGGCAGCTTTCTTT
len: 11
d_gene: NA
abundance: few
v_gene: TRBV2
j_gene: TRBJ1-1

CDR3aa: CASSYETGGASDTQYF
CDR3nt: TGTGCCAGCAGTTACGAGACAGGGGGCGCGTCAGATACGCAGTATTTT
len: 16
d_gene: TRBD1
abundance: NA
v_gene: TRBV6-6
j_gene: TRBJ2-3

CDR3aa: CSVGLPGTGVYGYTF
CDR3nt: TGCAGCGTTGGTTTGCCCGGGACAGGAGTTTATGGCTACACCTTC
len: 15
d_gene: TRBD1
abundance: NA
v_gene: TRBV29-1
j_gene: TRBJ1-2

CDR3aa: CASSHRGRGPQHF
CDR3nt: TGTGCCAGCAGTCACAGGGGGCGGGGGCCCCAGCATTTT
len: 13
d_gene: TRBD1
abundance: NA
v_gene: TRBV6-5
j_gene: TRBJ1-5

CDR3aa: CASSQDFGVRNTEAFF
CDR3nt: TGCGCCAGCAGCCAAGACTTCGGGGTCAGGAACACTGAAGCTTTCTTT
len: 16
d_gene: NA
abundance: NA
v_gene: TRBV4-3
j_gene: TRBJ1-1

CDR3aa: CASSSPAIKGQPQHF
CDR3nt: TGTGCCAGCAGTTCCCCGGCCATAAAGGGTCAGCCCCAGCATTTT
len: 15
d_gene: NA
abundance: NA
v_gene: TRBV6-6
j_gene: TRBJ1-5

CDR3aa: CASSSRAGIYSGNTIYF
CDR3nt: TGTGCCAGCAGCTCCCGCGCAGGGATATACTCTGGAAACACCATATATTTT
len: 17
d_gene: NA
abundance: NA
v_gene: TRBV5-5
j_gene: TRBJ1-3

CDR3aa: CSVKNDRGNGYTF
CDR3nt: TGCAGCGTCAAGAATGACAGGGGTAATGGCTACACCTTC
len: 13
d_gene: TRBD1
abundance: NA
v_gene: TRBV29-1
j_gene: TRBJ1-2

CDR3aa: CASSLWTSGEQYF
CDR3nt: TGTGCCAGCAGTTTATGGACTAGCGGCGAGCAGTACTTC
len: 13
d_gene: TRBD2
abundance: NA
v_gene: TRBV27
j_gene: TRBJ2-7

CDR3aa: CASSFTGARGTEAFF
CDR3nt: TGTGCCAGCAGCTTCACAGGGGCCCGGGGCACTGAAGCTTTCTTT
len: 15
d_gene: TRBD1
abundance: NA
v_gene: TRBV5-8
j_gene: TRBJ1-1

CDR3aa: CASSPTGGDGYTF
CDR3nt: TGTGCCAGCAGCCCTACAGGGGGCGATGGCTACACCTTC
len: 13
d_gene: TRBD1
abundance: NA
v_gene: TRBV7-8
j_gene: TRBJ1-2

CDR3aa: CASSLGYMGQGSLNEQFF
CDR3nt: TGTGCCAGCAGCTTAGGTTATATGGGACAGGGGTCCTTGAATGAGCAGTTCTTC
len: 18
d_gene: TRBD1
abundance: NA
v_gene: TRBV7-6
j_gene: TRBJ2-1

CDR3aa: CASSRHRVGYGYTF
CDR3nt: TGTGCCAGCAGCCGACACAGGGTTGGGTATGGCTACACCTTC
len: 14
d_gene: NA
abundance: NA
v_gene: TRBV11-2
j_gene: TRBJ1-2

CDR3aa: CASSLDRTDTQYF
CDR3nt: TGCGCCAGCAGCTTGGACCGGACAGATACGCAGTATTTT
len: 13
d_gene: NA
abundance: NA
v_gene: TRBV5-1
j_gene: TRBJ2-3

CDR3aa: CASSEVSRDQPQHF
CDR3nt: TGTGCCAGCAGTGAGGTCTCCAGAGATCAGCCCCAGCATTTT
len: 14
d_gene: NA
abundance: NA
v_gene: TRBV2
j_gene: TRBJ1-5

CDR3aa: CASSSIRTLSGNTIYF
CDR3nt: TGTGCCAGCAGCTCCATCCGGACTCTCTCTGGAAACACCATATATTTT
len: 16
d_gene: NA
abundance: NA
v_gene: TRBV7-9
j_gene: TRBJ1-3

CDR3aa: CASGPSRFGNTIYF
CDR3nt: TGCGCCAGCGGCCCGTCCAGGTTCGGAAACACCATATATTTT
len: 14
d_gene: NA
abundance: NA
v_gene: TRBV4-1
j_gene: TRBJ1-3

CDR3aa: CASRGTSGDYEQYF
CDR3nt: TGTGCCAGCAGGGGGACTAGCGGGGACTACGAGCAGTACTTC
len: 14
d_gene: TRBD2
abundance: NA
v_gene: TRBV6-5
j_gene: TRBJ2-7

CDR3aa: CASSPRGGQGDWWETQYF
CDR3nt: TGTGCCAGCAGCCCACGGGGCGGGCAGGGGGATTGGTGGGAGACCCAGTACTTC
len: 18
d_gene: TRBD1
abundance: NA
v_gene: TRBV7-9
j_gene: TRBJ2-5

CDR3aa: CASSQELAISAYEQYF
CDR3nt: TGCGCCAGCAGCCAAGAATTAGCGATCTCTGCCTACGAGCAGTACTTC
len: 16
d_gene: NA
abundance: NA
v_gene: TRBV4-3
j_gene: TRBJ2-7

CDR3aa: CASSQDNWDTEAFF
CDR3nt: TGCGCCAGCAGCCAAGACAACTGGGACACTGAAGCTTTCTTT
len: 14
d_gene: NA
abundance: few
v_gene: TRBV4-3
j_gene: TRBJ1-1

CDR3aa: CASSPSVRPNTEAFF
CDR3nt: TGTGCCAGCTCACCGTCAGTCAGACCGAACACTGAAGCTTTCTTT
len: 15
d_gene: NA
abundance: NA
v_gene: TRBV18
j_gene: TRBJ1-1

CDR3aa: CASSQDMQGYSNQPQHF
CDR3nt: TGTGCCAGCAGCCAAGACATGCAGGGTTATAGCAATCAGCCCCAGCATTTT
len: 17
d_gene: NA
abundance: NA
v_gene: TRBV4-2
j_gene: TRBJ1-5

CDR3aa: CASSGVEGGHEQYF
CDR3nt: TGTGCCAGCAGTGGAGTCGAAGGGGGCCACGAGCAGTACTTC
len: 14
d_gene: TRBD1
abundance: NA
v_gene: TRBV2
j_gene: TRBJ2-7

CDR3aa: CASSQDYGYTF
CDR3nt: TGCGCCAGCAGCCAAGATTATGGCTACACCTTC
len: 11
d_gene: NA
abundance: NA
v_gene: TRBV4-1
j_gene: TRBJ1-2